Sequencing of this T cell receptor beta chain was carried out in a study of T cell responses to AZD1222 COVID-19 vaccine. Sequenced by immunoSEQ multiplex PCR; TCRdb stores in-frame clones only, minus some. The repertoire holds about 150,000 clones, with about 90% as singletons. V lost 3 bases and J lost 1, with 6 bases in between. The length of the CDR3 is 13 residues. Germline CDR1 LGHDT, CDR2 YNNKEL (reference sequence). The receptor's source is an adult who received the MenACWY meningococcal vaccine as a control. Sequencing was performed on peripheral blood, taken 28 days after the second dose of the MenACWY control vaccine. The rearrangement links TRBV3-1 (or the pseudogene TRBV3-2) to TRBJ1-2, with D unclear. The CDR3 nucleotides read TGTGCCAGCAGCCAGCAACTTAACTATGGCTACACCTTC. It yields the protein CASSQQLNYGYTF.